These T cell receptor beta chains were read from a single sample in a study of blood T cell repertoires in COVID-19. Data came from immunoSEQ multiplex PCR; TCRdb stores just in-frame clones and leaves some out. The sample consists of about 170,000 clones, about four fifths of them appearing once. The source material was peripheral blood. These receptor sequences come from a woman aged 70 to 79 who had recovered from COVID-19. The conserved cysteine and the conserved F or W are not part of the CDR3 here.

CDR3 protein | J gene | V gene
ASSRKGGYEQY | TRBJ2-7 | TRBV5-6
ASSALQVNTIY | TRBJ1-3 | TRBV2
ASSLGGAGELF | TRBJ2-2 | TRBV11-3
ASSGGPRGPYEQY | TRBJ2-7 | TRBV5-4
ASSLTGGPNEKLF | TRBJ1-4 | TRBV27
ASSLGGRVGEQY | TRBJ2-7 | TRBV5-1
ASGRETGELF | TRBJ2-2 | TRBV2
ASSRDTRRPRGYT | TRBJ1-2 | TRBV2
ASRPSVGWDGTQY | TRBJ2-5 | TRBV7-8
ASSPVPIVGGSKF | TRBJ2-1 | TRBV18
ASSPLAGAGSEQF | TRBJ2-1 | TRBV3-1/TRBV3-2